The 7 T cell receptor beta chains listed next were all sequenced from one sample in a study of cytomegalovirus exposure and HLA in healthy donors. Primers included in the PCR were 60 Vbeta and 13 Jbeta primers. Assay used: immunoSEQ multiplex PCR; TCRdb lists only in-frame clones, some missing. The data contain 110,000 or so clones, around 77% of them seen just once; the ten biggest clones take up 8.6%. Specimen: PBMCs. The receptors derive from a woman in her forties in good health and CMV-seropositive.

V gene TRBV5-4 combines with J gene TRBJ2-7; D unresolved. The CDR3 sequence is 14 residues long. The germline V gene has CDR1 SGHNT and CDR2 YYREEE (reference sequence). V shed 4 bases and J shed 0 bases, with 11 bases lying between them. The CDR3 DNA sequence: TGTGCCAGCAGCAGTCGTGCAGGCTCCTACGAGCAGTACTTC. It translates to CASSSRAGSYEQYF. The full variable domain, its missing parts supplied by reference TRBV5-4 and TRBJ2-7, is ETGVTQSPTHLIKTRGQQVTLRCSSQSGHNTVSWYQQALGQGPQFIFQYYREEENGRGNFPPRFSGLQFPNYSSELNVNALELDDSALYLCASSSRAGSYEQYFGPGTRLTVT.

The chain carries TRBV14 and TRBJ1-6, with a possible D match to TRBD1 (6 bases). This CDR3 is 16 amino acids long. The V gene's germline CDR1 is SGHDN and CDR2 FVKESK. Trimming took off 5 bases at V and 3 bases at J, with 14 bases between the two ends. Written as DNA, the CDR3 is TGTGCCAGCAGCACCACGGACAGCAACTATAATTCACCCCTCCACTTT. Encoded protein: CASSTTDSNYNSPLHF.

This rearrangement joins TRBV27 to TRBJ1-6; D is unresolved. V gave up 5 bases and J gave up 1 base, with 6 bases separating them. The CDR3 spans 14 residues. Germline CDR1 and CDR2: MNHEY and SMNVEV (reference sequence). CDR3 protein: CASSLKSYNSPLHF. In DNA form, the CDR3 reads TGTGCCAGCAGTCTAAAGTCCTATAATTCACCCCTCCACTTT.

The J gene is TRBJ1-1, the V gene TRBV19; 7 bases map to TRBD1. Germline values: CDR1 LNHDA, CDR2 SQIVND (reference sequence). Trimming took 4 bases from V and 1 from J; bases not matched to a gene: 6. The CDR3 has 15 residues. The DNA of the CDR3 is TGTGCCAGTAGTACTTCCGGGACAGCGAACACTGAAGCTTTCTTT. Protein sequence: CASSTSGTANTEAFF.

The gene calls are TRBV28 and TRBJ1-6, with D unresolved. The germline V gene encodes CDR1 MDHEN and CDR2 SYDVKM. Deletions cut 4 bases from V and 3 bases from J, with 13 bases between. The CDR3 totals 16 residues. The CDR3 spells CASSSSHISYNSPLHF. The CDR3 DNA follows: TGTGCCAGCAGTTCAAGTCACATCAGCTATAATTCACCCCTCCACTTT. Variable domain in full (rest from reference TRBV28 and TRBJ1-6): DVKVTQSSRYLVKRTGEKVFLECVQDMDHENMFWYRQDPGLGLRLIYFSYDVKMKEKGDIPEGYSVSREKKERFSLILESASTNQTSMYLCASSSSHISYNSPLHFGNGTRLTVT.

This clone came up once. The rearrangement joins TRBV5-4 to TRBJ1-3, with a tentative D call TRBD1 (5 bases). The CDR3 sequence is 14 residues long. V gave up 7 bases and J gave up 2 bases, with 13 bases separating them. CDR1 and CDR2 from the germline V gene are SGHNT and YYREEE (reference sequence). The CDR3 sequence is CASARGGAGNTIYF. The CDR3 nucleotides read TGTGCCAGCGCACGGGGGGGGGCTGGAAACACCATATATTTT.

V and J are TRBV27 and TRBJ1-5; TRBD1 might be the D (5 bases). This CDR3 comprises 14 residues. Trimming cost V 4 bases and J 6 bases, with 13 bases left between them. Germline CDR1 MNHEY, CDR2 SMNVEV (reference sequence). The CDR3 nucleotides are TGTGCCAGCAGTTCAGGGTCCCTATCTCAGCCCCAGCATTTT. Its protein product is CASSSGSLSQPQHF.